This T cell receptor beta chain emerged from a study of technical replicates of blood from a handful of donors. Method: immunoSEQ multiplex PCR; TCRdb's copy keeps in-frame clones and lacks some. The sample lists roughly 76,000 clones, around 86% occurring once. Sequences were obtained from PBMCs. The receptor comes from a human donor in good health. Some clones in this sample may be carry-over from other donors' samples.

CDR3 DNA: TGTGCCAGCAGCGTAGAGGCAGGGACCGGGGAGCTGTTTTTT. Its protein is CASSVEAGTGELFF. The V call is TRBV9, the J call TRBJ2-2, with D possibly being TRBD1 (5 bases). Germline CDR1 reads SGDLS; CDR2 reads YYNGEE. V lost 0 bases to trimming and J lost 5 bases, with 8 bases between them. This CDR3 spans 14 amino acids. Complete variable domain (other parts from reference TRBV9 and TRBJ2-2): DSGVTQTPKHLITATGQRVTLRCSPRSGDLSVYWYQQSLDQGLQFLIQYYNGEERAKGNILERFSAQQFPDLHSELNLSSLELGDSALYFCASSVEAGTGELFFGEGSRLTVL.